The 10 T cell receptor beta chains below all came from one sample that was sequenced in a study of T cells in Graves' hyperthyroidism and ophthalmopathy. Researchers took RNA transcripts and amplified the TCR beta CDR3 regions from them. The HTBI primer set drove a first-round RT-PCR of the TCR CDR3. TCRdb processed the multiplex PCR reads anew with MiXCR; each CDR3 protein has one entry. The sample lists around 600,000 distinct CDR3 sequences, roughly 14% occurring once. Sequencing was done on a sample of blood. Every receptor here comes from a woman between 25 and 40 years old with Graves' hyperthyroidism.

This clonotype was counted at least ten times. The chain has TRBV20-1 and TRBJ2-7, with TRBD2 matching 8 bases. CDR1 DFQATT and CDR2 SNEGSKA come from the germline V gene (reference sequence). CDR3 length: 13 residues. Trimming cost V 4 bases and J 5 bases; bases outside gene matches: 7. DNA of the CDR3: TGCAGTGCTAAGGGACTAGTCTCGGACGAGCAGTACTTC. The encoded protein is CSAKGLVSDEQYF.

This clonotype was seen a few times. V is TRBV12-3 or TRBV12-4 and J is TRBJ1-1; D remains unclear. V was trimmed by 3 bases and J by 6 bases, leaving 8 bases between them. The CDR3 has 12 amino acids. The CDR3 here is CASSFWASEAFF. The DNA of the CDR3 is TGTGCCAGCAGTTTTTGGGCTTCTGAAGCTTTCTTT.

This clonotype was detected many times. The genes are TRBV6-1 and TRBJ2-1, with no clear D. V was pared by 0 bases and J by 0 bases, with 12 bases between. Germline-derived CDR1 and CDR2 are MNHNS and SASEGT. The CDR3 totals 17 residues. The CDR3 nucleotides are TGTGCCAGCAGTGAAGCGCAACAAACAAGCTCCTACAATGAGCAGTTCTTC. Protein: CASSEAQQTSSYNEQFF.

This clonotype was found many times. The J gene is TRBJ2-2, the V gene TRBV13; 9 bases are shared with TRBD2. This CDR3 comprises 15 residues. CDR1 is PRHDT and CDR2 is FYEKMQ in the germline V gene (reference sequence). V lost 5 bases to trimming and J lost 3 bases; unmatched junction nucleotides: 4. The CDR3: CASSPGLAHTGELFF. The DNA for the CDR3 is TGTGCCAGCAGCCCGGGACTAGCTCACACCGGGGAGCTGTTTTTT.

This clonotype was counted once. A much larger clone lies one base from this, so it may be a read error. Given the absence of the conserved phenylalanine or tryptophan at the CDR3 end, a read error is likely. The gene calls are TRBV6-5 and TRBJ2-5; D ambiguous. V gave up 2 bases and J gave up 5 bases, with 12 bases separating them. Germline lookup yields CDR1 MNHEY and CDR2 SVGAGI. The CDR3 covers 14 residues. Here the CDR3 DNA reads TGTGCCAGCAGTTACACATACCCCGGGGAGACCCAGTACCTC. It yields the protein CASSYTYPGETQYL.

A note on this clonotype: It may be a read error: a sequence one base away is much more abundant. This rearrangement joins TRBV27 to TRBJ2-5; D possibly corresponds to TRBD2 (6 bases). Germline loops: CDR1 MNHEY, CDR2 SMNVEV (reference sequence). The CDR3 spans 14 residues. The CDR3 spells CASSLGGWEETQHF. As DNA, the CDR3 is TGTGCCAGCAGTTTGGGGGGTTGGGAAGAGACCCAGCACTTC.

Ten or more counts support this clonotype. This chain connects TRBV7-6 to TRBJ2-1, with 11 nucleotides matching TRBD2. Germline-derived CDR1 and CDR2 are SGHVS and FNYEAQ. The CDR3 is 15 residues long. The J segment lost 6 bases and the V segment lost 2 bases, leaving 3 bases of the junction unmatched. CDR3 protein: CASSLRLAGLNEQFF. The CDR3 nucleotides read TGTGCCAGCAGCTTAAGACTAGCGGGACTCAATGAGCAGTTCTTC.

The rearrangement uses TRBV30 and TRBJ1-1; D is unclear. Germline CDR1 GTSNPN, CDR2 SVGIG (reference sequence). This CDR3 region has 13 residues. V shed 2 bases and J shed 1 base, with 8 bases lying between them. The CDR3 DNA is TGTGCCTGGAGTAAAACAGCGAACACTGAAGCTTTCTTT. The encoded protein is CAWSKTANTEAFF.

There are many counts of this clonotype. V gene TRBV2 combines with J gene TRBJ1-1; unclear D gene. Trimming removed 3 bases from V and 4 bases from J, with 9 bases in between. CDR1 is SNHLY and CDR2 is FYNNEI in the germline V gene. CDR3 length: 13 residues. CDR3 residues: CASSEGGVTEAFF. CDR3 DNA: TGTGCCAGCAGTGAGGGCGGAGTCACTGAAGCTTTCTTT.

This clonotype was picked up many times. The rearrangement joins TRBV12-3 or TRBV12-4 to TRBJ2-1; 10 bases are shared with TRBD1. CDR3 size: 14 residues. V shed 6 bases, J shed 7 bases, and the junction held 6 bases outside the gene matches. CDR3 bases: TGTGCCAGCAGGCCGACAGGGGGCTTAAATGAGCAGTTCTTC. It encodes CASRPTGGLNEQFF.